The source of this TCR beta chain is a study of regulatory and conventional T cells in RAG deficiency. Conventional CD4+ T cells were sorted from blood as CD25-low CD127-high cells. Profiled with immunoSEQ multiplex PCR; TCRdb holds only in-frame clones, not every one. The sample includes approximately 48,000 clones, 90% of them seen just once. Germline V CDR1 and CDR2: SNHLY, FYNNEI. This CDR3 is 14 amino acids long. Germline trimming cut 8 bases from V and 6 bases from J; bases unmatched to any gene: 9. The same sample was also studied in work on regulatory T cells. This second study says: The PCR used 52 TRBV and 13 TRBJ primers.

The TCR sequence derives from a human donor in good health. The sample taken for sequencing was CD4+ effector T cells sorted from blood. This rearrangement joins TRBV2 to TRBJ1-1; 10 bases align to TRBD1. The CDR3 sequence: CASSGQGLLSEAFF. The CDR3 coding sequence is TGTGCCAGCTCGGGACAGGGGCTTTTGTCTGAAGCTTTCTTT.